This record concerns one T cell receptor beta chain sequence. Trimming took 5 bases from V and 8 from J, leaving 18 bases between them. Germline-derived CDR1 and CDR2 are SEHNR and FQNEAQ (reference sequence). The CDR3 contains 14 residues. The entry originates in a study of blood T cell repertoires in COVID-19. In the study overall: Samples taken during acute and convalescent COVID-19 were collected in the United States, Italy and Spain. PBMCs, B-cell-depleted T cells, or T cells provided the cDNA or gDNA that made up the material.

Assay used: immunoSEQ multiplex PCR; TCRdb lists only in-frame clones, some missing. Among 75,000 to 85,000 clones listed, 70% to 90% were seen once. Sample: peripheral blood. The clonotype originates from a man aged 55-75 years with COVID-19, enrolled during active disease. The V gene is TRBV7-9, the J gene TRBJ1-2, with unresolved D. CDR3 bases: TGTGCCAGCAGCGAAAGACGGGGTTGGCAAGGCTACACCTTC. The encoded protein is CASSERRGWQGYTF.